Shown below are 23 T cell receptor beta chains from a single sample sequenced in a study of control samples from healthy donors and cancer patients. Method: immunoSEQ multiplex PCR; TCRdb's copy keeps in-frame clones and lacks some. This sample carries approximately 120,000 clones, roughly 90% of them seen once, and the ten largest clones take 1.5% to 2%. The specimen was blood. These receptor sequences come from a young man in good health.

This clone has a single count. At one end, the junction sequence differs from germline, possibly due to a read error. The chain carries TRBV6-5 and TRBJ2-4, with TRBD1 matching over 9 bases. This CDR3 region has 14 residues. Per germline, CDR1 MNHEY and CDR2 SVGAGI. The CDR3 coding sequence is TGTGCCGGCAGCCGACAGGGGGAAGGGAGCATTCAGTACTTC. Translating it yields CAGSRQGEGSIQYF.

The chain employs TRBV6-5 and TRBJ2-7; 8 nucleotides match TRBD1. The CDR3 spans 15 residues. The germline V gene has CDR1 MNHEY and CDR2 SVGAGI. V shed 6 bases, J shed 0 bases, and the junction held 7 bases outside the gene matches. The CDR3 sequence is CASRMDRASSYEQYF. CDR3 in DNA: TGTGCCAGCAGGATGGACAGGGCGAGCTCCTACGAGCAGTACTTC.

The J gene is TRBJ2-1, the V gene TRBV29-1; TRBD2 agrees at 12 bases. CDR3 length: 15 amino acids. After removal of 1 base from V and 14 bases from J, the junction contained 12 bases not matched to a gene. The germline V gene has CDR1 SQVTM and CDR2 ANQGSEA. The CDR3 DNA is TGCAGCGTTGAAGCCCCTAGCGGGAGGGCAGGAACCAAGTTCTTC. Protein: CSVEAPSGRAGTKFF.

V usage is TRBV7-9 and J usage is TRBJ2-7, with 9 bases fitting TRBD1. V dropped 2 bases and J dropped 5; count of bases not matched to a gene: 7. This CDR3 is built from 15 residues. Germline V gene data show CDR1 as SEHNR and CDR2 as FQNEAQ (reference sequence). CDR3 DNA: TGTGCCAGCAGCTTACGAGGGACAGGGTCAAACGAGCAGTACTTC. It translates to CASSLRGTGSNEQYF.

The chain is built from TRBV9 and TRBJ2-3; 8 bases fit TRBD2. Germline assignment: CDR1 SGDLS and CDR2 YYNGEE. This CDR3 contains 15 residues. After removal of 4 bases from V and 5 bases from J, the junction contained 9 bases not matched to a gene. CDR3 in DNA: TGTGCCAGCAGCACGCGGGAGGCTGGGGGAGATACGCAGTATTTT. Its protein is CASSTREAGGDTQYF.

The chain employs TRBV6-5 and TRBJ2-5; D might be TRBD1 (6 bases). V was trimmed by 6 bases and J by 2 bases, leaving 13 bases between them. The CDR3 consists of 14 residues. Germline loops: CDR1 MNHEY, CDR2 SVGAGI. CDR3 in DNA: TGTGCCAGCAGACCGGACAGCTTACAAGAGACCCAGTACTTC. Encoded protein: CASRPDSLQETQYF.

J is TRBJ1-5 and V is TRBV5-8; TRBD1 aligns across 11 bases. The CDR3 extends over 17 amino acids. The junction had 11 bases not matched to a gene; V was cut back by 3 bases and J by 6 bases. In germline, CDR1 is SGHTS, CDR2 YDEGEE. The CDR3 DNA reads as TGTGCCAGCAGCTGGGGTACCGGACAGGGGGCTTCTCAGCCCCAGCATTTT. Translating gives CASSWGTGQGASQPQHF. Complete variable domain (other parts from reference TRBV5-8 and TRBJ1-5): EAGVTQSPTHLIKTRGQQATLRCSPISGHTSVYWYQQALGLGLQFLLWYDEGEERNRGNFPPRFSGRQFPNYSSELNVNALELEDSALYLCASSWGTGQGASQPQHFGDGTRLSIL.

The V gene is TRBV25-1, the J gene TRBJ2-1, with 9 bases identical to TRBD2. Germline V gene lookup returns CDR1 MGHDK and CDR2 SYGVNS. V was clipped by 6 bases and J by 6 bases; unmatched bases: 9. CDR3 length: 15 amino acids. CDR3 in amino acids: CASRRSSGSFNEQFF. CDR3 coding DNA: TGTGCCAGCAGAAGGAGTAGCGGGAGTTTCAATGAGCAGTTCTTC. Supplemented by reference TRBV25-1 and TRBJ2-1, the full variable domain reads EADIYQTPRYLVIGTGKKITLECSQTMGHDKMYWYQQDPGMELHLIHYSYGVNSTEKGDLSSESTVSRIRTEHFPLTLESARPSHTSQYLCASRRSSGSFNEQFFGPGTRLTVL.

V usage is TRBV3-1 (or the pseudogene TRBV3-2) and J usage is TRBJ1-1; the match to TRBD1 covers 9 bases. Germline V gene lookup returns CDR1 LGHDT and CDR2 YNNKEL (reference sequence). Germline trimming cut 4 bases from V and 1 base from J; bases unmatched to any gene: 16. CDR3 length: 19 amino acids. In nucleotides, the CDR3 is TGTGCCAGCAGCCTGGCGGCGACAGGGGGATTCGGTGAGAACACTGAAGCTTTCTTT. Protein product: CASSLAATGGFGENTEAFF.

V and J are TRBV28 and TRBJ1-2; possibly TRBD1 for D (5 bases). V lost 4 bases to trimming and J lost 4 bases, with 16 bases between them. Germline V lookup: CDR1 MDHEN, CDR2 SYDVKM. The CDR3 sequence is 15 residues long. The CDR3 is CASSSTPGRGYGYTF. For the CDR3, the DNA is TGTGCCAGCAGTTCTACTCCGGGACGCGGCTATGGCTACACCTTC.

V gene TRBV29-1 combines with J gene TRBJ1-5, with TRBD1 matching over 7 bases. Per germline, CDR1 SQVTM and CDR2 ANQGSEA. J lost 2 bases, V lost 6 bases, and 7 bases had no gene match. The CDR3 is 14 amino acids. The CDR3 region is CSVGGGAGNQPQHF. CDR3 DNA sequence: TGCAGCGTGGGAGGGGGCGCGGGCAATCAGCCCCAGCATTTT.

This clone came up once. V usage is TRBV11-2 and J usage is TRBJ1-1, with 8 nucleotides matching TRBD1. The CDR3 length is 17 residues. Germline V gives CDR1 SGHAT, CDR2 FQNNGV. J gave up 1 base and V 2 bases, and 9 bases lay outside the gene matches. CDR3 DNA sequence: TGTGCCAGCAGCTTAAGGGGCAGGGGGCGAGAGAACACTGAAGCTTTCTTT. Translation: CASSLRGRGRENTEAFF.

J is TRBJ2-1 and V is TRBV6-5; D is unclear. This CDR3 contains 13 residues. Germline assignment: CDR1 MNHEY and CDR2 SVGAGI. The V and J ends lost 2 bases and 2 bases respectively, with 4 bases between them. CDR3 in DNA: TGTGCCAGCAGTTACGAGGCCTACAATGAGCAGTTCTTC. Residues: CASSYEAYNEQFF.

The chain employs TRBV19 and TRBJ2-1; D remains ambiguous. V lost 3 bases to trimming and J lost 4 bases, with 7 bases between them. The CDR3 runs 13 residues. Germline-derived CDR1 and CDR2 are LNHDA and SQIVND (reference sequence). As DNA, the CDR3 is TGTGCCAGTAGTATTGGCAGGTACAATGAGCAGTTCTTC. It translates to CASSIGRYNEQFF.

The V call is TRBV30, the J call TRBJ2-7, with D hard to call. V was shortened by 3 bases and J by 2 bases, with 11 bases between the two germline ends. This CDR3 has 13 residues. Germline assignment: CDR1 GTSNPN and CDR2 SVGIG (reference sequence). CDR3 nucleotide sequence: TGTGCCTGGAGAATCGACGCAACCTACGAGCAGTACTTC. Protein sequence: CAWRIDATYEQYF. The full variable domain, its missing parts supplied by reference TRBV30 and TRBJ2-7, is SQTIHQWPATLVQPVGSPLSLECTVEGTSNPNLYWYRQAAGRGLQLLFYSVGIGQISSEVPQNLSASRPQDRQFILSSKKLLLSDSGFYLCAWRIDATYEQYFGPGTRLTVT.

This chain links TRBV10-3 with TRBJ1-3; no clear D. V was clipped by 5 bases and J by 0 bases, with 8 bases between them. The germline V gene has CDR1 ENHRY and CDR2 SYGVKD. This CDR3 region has 14 residues. CDR3 bases: TGTGCCATCAGTAATCAGCTCTCTGGAAACACCATATATTTT. Encoded protein: CAISNQLSGNTIYF.

V and J are TRBV11-1 and TRBJ2-1; D gene ambiguous. V dropped 8 bases and J dropped 3 bases, with 17 bases sitting between them. Germline V lookup: CDR1 SGHAT, CDR2 FQDESV (reference sequence). CDR3 length: 15 amino acids. The CDR3 here is CASLLRPTGYNEQFF. The CDR3 DNA follows: TGTGCCAGCCTGCTACGACCCACGGGCTACAATGAGCAGTTCTTC.

The CDR3 region has the DNA TGTGCCAGCAGTCCCTCAATCCCAGGGCAATCACCCCTCCACTTT. Translating gives CASSPSIPGQSPLHF. The chain carries TRBV28 and TRBJ1-6; perhaps TRBD1 as D (5 bases). The CDR3 runs 15 residues. V lost 5 bases, J lost 10 bases, and 18 bases lay in between. From germline, CDR1 is MDHEN and CDR2 SYDVKM. The entire variable domain, with the rest obtained from reference TRBV28 and TRBJ1-6, is as follows: DVKVTQSSRYLVKRTGEKVFLECVQDMDHENMFWYRQDPGLGLRLIYFSYDVKMKEKGDIPEGYSVSREKKERFSLILESASTNQTSMYLCASSPSIPGQSPLHFGNGTRLTVT.

The gene calls are TRBV5-1 and TRBJ2-7, with a tentative D call TRBD2 (6 bases). Trimming stripped 0 bases from V and 2 bases from J, with 12 bases between. The V gene's germline CDR1 is SGHRS and CDR2 YFSETQ. The CDR3 length is 15 residues. The CDR3: CASSLGEALTYEQYF. The DNA of the CDR3 is TGCGCCAGCAGCTTGGGGGAGGCCCTAACCTACGAGCAGTACTTC.

This CDR3 is CASSVGQSYGYTF. The CDR3 nucleotides are TGTGCCAGCAGTGTAGGACAGTCATATGGCTACACCTTC. V usage is TRBV25-1 and J usage is TRBJ1-2; D perhaps matches TRBD1 (6 bases). V gave up 4 bases and J gave up 5 bases, with 11 bases separating them. Germline CDR1 reads MGHDK; CDR2 reads SYGVNS. This CDR3 contains 13 residues.

The V gene is TRBV7-9, the J gene TRBJ1-6, with a tentative D call TRBD1 (6 bases). The CDR3 contains 13 residues. Trimming shortened V by 7 bases and J by 7 bases, and 11 bases separated the two germline ends. Germline CDR1 is SEHNR and CDR2 is FQNEAQ (reference sequence). Here the CDR3 reads CASTLTGNSPLHF. The CDR3 nucleotides are TGTGCCAGCACATTAACAGGGAATTCACCCCTCCACTTT.

This clone turned up a few times. The chain recombines TRBV13 with TRBJ2-7, with a tentative D call TRBD2 (6 bases). V was clipped by 3 bases and J by 13 bases, with 16 bases between them. The CDR3 has 12 residues. The germline CDR1 and CDR2 sequences are PRHDT and FYEKMQ (reference sequence). CDR3 sequence (DNA): TGTGCCAGCAGCTTTAAACAGGAGGGAGAATACTTC. Its protein product is CASSFKQEGEYF.

The chain combines TRBV21-1 with TRBJ2-7; the D call of TRBD1 is as the table states it, not checked on the DNA. TRBV21-1 is deemed a pseudogene. The CDR3 is 15 residues long. CDR3 in amino acids: CASSDRDRRLYEQYF. The CDR3 coding sequence is TGTGCCAGCAGCGACAGGGACAGGCGCCTCTACGAGCAGTACTTC.